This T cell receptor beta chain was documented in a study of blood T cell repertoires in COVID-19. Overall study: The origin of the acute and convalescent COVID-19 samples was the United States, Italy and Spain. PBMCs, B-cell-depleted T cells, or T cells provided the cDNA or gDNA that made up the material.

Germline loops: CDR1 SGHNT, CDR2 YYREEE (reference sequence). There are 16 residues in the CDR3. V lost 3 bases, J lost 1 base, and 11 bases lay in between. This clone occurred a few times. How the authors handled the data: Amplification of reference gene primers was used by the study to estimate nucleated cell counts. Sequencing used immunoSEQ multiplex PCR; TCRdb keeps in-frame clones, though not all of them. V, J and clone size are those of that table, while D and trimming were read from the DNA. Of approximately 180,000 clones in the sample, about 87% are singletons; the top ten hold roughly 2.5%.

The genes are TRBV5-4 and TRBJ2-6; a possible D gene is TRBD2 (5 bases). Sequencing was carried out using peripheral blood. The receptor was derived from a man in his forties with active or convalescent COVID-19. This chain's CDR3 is CASSSDLASGANVLTF. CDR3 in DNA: TGTGCCAGCAGCTCTGACCTAGCTTCTGGGGCCAACGTCCTGACTTTC.